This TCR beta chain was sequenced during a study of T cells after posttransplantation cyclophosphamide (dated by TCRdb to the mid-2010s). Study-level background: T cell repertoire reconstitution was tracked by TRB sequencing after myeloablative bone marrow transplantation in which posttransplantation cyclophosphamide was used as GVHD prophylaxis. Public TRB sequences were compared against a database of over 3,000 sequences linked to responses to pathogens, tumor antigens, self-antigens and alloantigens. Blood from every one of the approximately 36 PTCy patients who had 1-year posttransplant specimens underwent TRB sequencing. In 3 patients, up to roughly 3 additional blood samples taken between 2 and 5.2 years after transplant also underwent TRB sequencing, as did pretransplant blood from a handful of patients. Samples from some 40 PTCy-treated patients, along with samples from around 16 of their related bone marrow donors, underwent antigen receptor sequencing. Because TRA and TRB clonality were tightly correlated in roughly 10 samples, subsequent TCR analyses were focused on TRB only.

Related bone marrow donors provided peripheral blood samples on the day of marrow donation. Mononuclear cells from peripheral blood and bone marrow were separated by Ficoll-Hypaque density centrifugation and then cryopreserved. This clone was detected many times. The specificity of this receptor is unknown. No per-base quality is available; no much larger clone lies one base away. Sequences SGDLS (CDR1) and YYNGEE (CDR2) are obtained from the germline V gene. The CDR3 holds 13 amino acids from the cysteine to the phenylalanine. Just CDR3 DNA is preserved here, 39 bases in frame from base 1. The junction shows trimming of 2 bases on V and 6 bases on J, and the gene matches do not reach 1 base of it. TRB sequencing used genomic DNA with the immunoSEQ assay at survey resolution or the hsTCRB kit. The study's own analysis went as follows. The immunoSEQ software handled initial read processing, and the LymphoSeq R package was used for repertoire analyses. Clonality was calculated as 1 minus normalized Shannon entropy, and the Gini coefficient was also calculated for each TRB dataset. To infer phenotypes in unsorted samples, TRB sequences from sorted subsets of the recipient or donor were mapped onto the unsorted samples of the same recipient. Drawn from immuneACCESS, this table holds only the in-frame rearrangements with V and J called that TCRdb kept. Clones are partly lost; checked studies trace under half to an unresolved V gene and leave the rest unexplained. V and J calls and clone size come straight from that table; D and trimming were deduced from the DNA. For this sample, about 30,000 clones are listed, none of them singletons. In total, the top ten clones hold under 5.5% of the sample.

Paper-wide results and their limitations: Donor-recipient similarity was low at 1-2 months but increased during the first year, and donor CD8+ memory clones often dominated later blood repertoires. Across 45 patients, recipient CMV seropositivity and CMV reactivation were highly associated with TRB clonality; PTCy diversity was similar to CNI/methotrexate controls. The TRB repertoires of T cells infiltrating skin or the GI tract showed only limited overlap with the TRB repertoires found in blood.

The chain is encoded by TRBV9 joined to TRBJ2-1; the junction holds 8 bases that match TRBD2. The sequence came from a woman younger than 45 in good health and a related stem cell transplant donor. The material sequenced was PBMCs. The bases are TGTGCCAGCAGCGTCACTAGCGGCAATGAGCAGTTCTTC. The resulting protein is CASSVTSGNEQFF. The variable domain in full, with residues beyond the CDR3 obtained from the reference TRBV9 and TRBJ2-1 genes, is DSGVTQTPKHLITATGQRVTLRCSPRSGDLSVYWYQQSLDQGLQFLIQYYNGEERAKGNILERFSAQQFPDLHSELNLSSLELGDSALYFCASSVTSGNEQFFGPGTRLTVL.